This T cell receptor beta chain was captured by sequencing in a study of cytomegalovirus exposure and HLA in healthy donors. Overall study results and limits: The majority of TCR sequences were rare, yet some public TCRs appeared in many donors. In a later analysis, a missense DCLRE1C variant was linked to TCR beta V- and J-gene trimming.

As to this clone: Its specificity is unknown.

Trimming took off 0 bases at V and 6 bases at J, with 8 bases between the two ends. The length of the CDR3 is 13 residues. Germline values: CDR1 MNHEY, CDR2 SMNVEV (reference sequence). The primer mix had 60 Vbeta and 13 Jbeta primers. Clones were read by immunoSEQ multiplex PCR, and TCRdb kept only the in-frame ones, dropping some. The profile shows 90,000 to 120,000 clones, approximately 79% of them singletons. The rearrangement uses TRBV27 and TRBJ1-1, with unresolved D. This TCR came from a woman between 40 and 55 years old in good health and CMV-seropositive. Sequencing was done on a sample of PBMCs. The CDR3, as DNA: TGTGCCAGCAGTTTATCCCCCTCTGCTGAAGCTTTCTTT. Translation gives CASSLSPSAEAFF.